This T cell receptor (beta chain) was obtained from a study of cytomegalovirus exposure and HLA in healthy donors. The protocol was immunoSEQ multiplex PCR, while the TCRdb copy is restricted to in-frame clones and leaves out a portion. The data hold about 50,000 clones, with roughly 92% observed a single time. CDR3 length: 17 residues. CDR1 is SQVTM and CDR2 is ANQGSEA in the germline V gene. J gave up 2 bases and V 6 bases, and 13 bases lay outside the gene matches. Study observations and caveats: The classifier reportedly diagnosed cytomegalovirus status with high sensitivity and specificity.

About this clone: Antigen: not known.

The specimen sequenced was PBMCs. The sequence derives from a man younger than 35 in good health and CMV-seronegative. V usage is TRBV29-1 and J usage is TRBJ2-3; 11 positions agree with TRBD1. The CDR3 region is CSVRTGGVGKYTDTQYF. As DNA, the CDR3 is TGCAGCGTCCGGACAGGGGGCGTCGGGAAGTACACAGATACGCAGTATTTT.